The T cell receptor (beta chain) described here comes from a study of cytotoxic CD8 clonotypes in ibrutinib-treated CLL. The method was immunoSEQ multiplex PCR; TCRdb's version includes in-frame clones alone and lacks a portion of them. The profile shows roughly 150,000 clones, around nine tenths of them singletons. Trimming cost V 5 bases and J 0 bases, with 11 bases left between them. The CDR3 has 15 amino acids. Germline-derived CDR1 and CDR2 are SGHTA and FQGNSA. Study-wide points: Clonality increased at ibrutinib response and stayed stable in sustained remission. At progression, however, it fell back toward baseline. In comparison with age-matched healthy donors, baseline clonality was higher and tracked circulating CD8+ T-cell counts.

A word on this clone: Its antigen is as yet unknown.

Roughly 2 micrograms of genomic DNA, which was extracted from cryopreserved PBMCs, served as the material used for the TCR beta libraries. The source of this sequence is a human donor with chronic lymphocytic leukemia. The source was PBMCs, collected at disease progression, from a patient treated with ibrutinib. The chain recombines TRBV7-2 with TRBJ1-3; D gene unclear. This chain's CDR3 is CASSTEKSSGNTIYF. The CDR3 DNA reads as TGTGCCAGCAGCACAGAGAAGAGCTCTGGAAACACCATATATTTT.